Shown below are 8 T cell receptor beta chains from a single sample sequenced in a study of regulatory T cells in long-lasting Graves disease. Building of the TCR beta libraries involved iRepertoire HTBI primers and Arm-PCR of CDR3 regions. TCRdb reprocessed the multiplex PCR reads with MiXCR, giving one entry per CDR3 protein. This table holds fewer than 400,000 distinct CDR3 sequences, roughly 20% found once. As for time point: persistent/refractory GD, antithyroid drugs over 5 years with positive TRAb. The TCR library was prepared using RNA isolated from PBMCs. This material consisted of peripheral blood mononuclear cells (PBMCs), taken when the disease was refractory, from a patient treated with antithyroid drugs. These receptors originate from a female donor with Graves disease.

This clonotype was seen repeatedly, ten times or more. In DNA form, the CDR3 reads TGTGCCAGCAGCTCCACGGGAGGAGCCGAGACCCAGTACTTC. Translation gives CASSSTGGAETQYF. This chain connects TRBV7-9 to TRBJ2-5, with 7 positions matching TRBD2. Germline V gene sequence: CDR1 SEHNR, CDR2 FQNEAQ (reference sequence). The trim removed 4 bases at V and 5 bases at J, leaving 7 bases unmatched. The CDR3 consists of 14 residues.

At least ten counts were recorded for this clonotype. The J gene is TRBJ2-4, the V gene TRBV2; 7 bases are a match to TRBD2. V was clipped by 3 bases and J by 6 bases; unmatched bases: 8. The CDR3 runs 15 residues. Germline V CDR1 and CDR2: SNHLY, FYNNEI. CDR3 sequence: CASSDGGSFGNIQYF. CDR3 DNA: TGTGCCAGCAGTGACGGCGGGAGTTTCGGAAACATTCAGTACTTC. The entire variable domain, with the rest obtained from reference TRBV2 and TRBJ2-4, is as follows: EPEVTQTPSHQVTQMGQEVILRCVPISNHLYFYWYRQILGQKVEFLVSFYNNEISEKSEIFDDQFSVERPDGSNFTLKIRSTKLEDSAMYFCASSDGGSFGNIQYFGAGTRLSVL.

This clonotype was counted only a few times. This chain links TRBV3-1 with TRBJ2-7, with D maybe TRBD1 (6 bases). The CDR3 is made up of 13 amino acids. The V gene's germline CDR1 is LGHDT and CDR2 YNNKEL (reference sequence). V lost 8 bases, J lost 5 bases, and 16 bases lay in between. CDR3 DNA sequence: TGTGCCAGCCGAGGACAGCTTAGTGACGAGCAGTACTTC. Residues: CASRGQLSDEQYF.

This rearrangement joins TRBV20-1 to TRBJ2-7, with 9 bases aligning to TRBD2. CDR3 length: 12 residues. Germline V gene data show CDR1 as DFQATT and CDR2 as SNEGSKA (reference sequence). The trim removed 6 bases at V and 7 bases at J, leaving 7 bases unmatched. The CDR3 region is CSARTSVGEQYF. CDR3 DNA sequence: TGCAGTGCAAGGACTAGCGTAGGGGAGCAGTACTTC.

This clonotype was seen at least ten times. The chain uses TRBV28 and TRBJ2-7; 7 nucleotides align to TRBD2. The CDR3 is made up of 14 amino acids. Germline V gene sequence: CDR1 MDHEN, CDR2 SYDVKM. With V trimmed by 7 bases and J by 3 bases, 9 bases remained unmatched. The CDR3 loop reads CASTGVAGGYEQYF. The CDR3 DNA is TGTGCCAGCACTGGGGTAGCGGGCGGCTACGAGCAGTACTTC.

V is TRBV12-3 or TRBV12-4 and J is TRBJ2-2, with 7 bases lining up with TRBD2. V dropped 6 bases and J dropped 4; count of bases not matched to a gene: 5. This CDR3 has 14 residues. CDR3 loop: CASRFWEGTGELFF. DNA for the CDR3: TGTGCCAGCAGGTTCTGGGAGGGCACCGGGGAGCTGTTTTTT.

This clonotype has ten or more counts. V is TRBV6-2 or TRBV6-3 and J is TRBJ2-7, with 7 bases that match TRBD2. Looked up from germline, CDR1 is MNHEY and CDR2 is SVGEGT. Trimming took 5 bases from V and 9 from J; bases not matched to a gene: 25. CDR3 length: 18 amino acids. CDR3 coding DNA: TGTGCCAGCAGTGAACCACGGGGCCAAAGGCTTCTATCGGGAGGGCAGTACTTC. It yields the protein CASSEPRGQRLLSGGQYF.

The chain recombines TRBV15 with TRBJ2-3; perhaps TRBD2 as D (5 bases). Germline V gene lookup returns CDR1 LNHNV and CDR2 YYDKDF (reference sequence). This CDR3 contains 14 residues. The V and J ends lost 4 bases and 5 bases respectively, with 13 bases between them. For the CDR3, the DNA is TGTGCCACCAGCATTCCAGGCGGAGGAGATACGCAGTATTTT. It specifies CATSIPGGGDTQYF. The variable domain in full, with the rest retrieved from reference TRBV15 and TRBJ2-3, is DAMVIQNPRYQVTQFGKPVTLSCSQTLNHNVMYWYQQKSSQAPKLLFHYYDKDFNNEADTPDNFQSRRPNTSFCFLDIRSPGLGDTAMYLCATSIPGGGDTQYFGPGTRLTVL.